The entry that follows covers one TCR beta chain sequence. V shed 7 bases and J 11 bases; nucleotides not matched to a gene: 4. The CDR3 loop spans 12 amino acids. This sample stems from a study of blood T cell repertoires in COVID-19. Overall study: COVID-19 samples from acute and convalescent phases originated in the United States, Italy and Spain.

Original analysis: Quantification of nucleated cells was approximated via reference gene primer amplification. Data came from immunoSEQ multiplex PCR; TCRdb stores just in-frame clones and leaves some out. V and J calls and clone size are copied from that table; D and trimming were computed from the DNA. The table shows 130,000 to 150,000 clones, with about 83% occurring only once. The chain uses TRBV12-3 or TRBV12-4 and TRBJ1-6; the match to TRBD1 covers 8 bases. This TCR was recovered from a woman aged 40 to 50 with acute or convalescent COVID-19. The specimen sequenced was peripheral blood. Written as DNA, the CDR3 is TGTGCCAGCACCTCGACAGGGGCACCCCTCCACTTT. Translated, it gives CASTSTGAPLHF.